Following are 2 T cell receptor beta chains from one sample sequenced in a study of blood T cell repertoires in COVID-19 (dated by TCRdb to 2019 to 2021). The library was produced with the immunoSEQ multiplex PCR assay. In TCRdb, the immuneACCESS table is reduced to in-frame sequences with V and J assigned. These tables do not hold every clone; where another copy was compared, an unresolved V gene accounts for under half, and the others remain unexplained. Present in this sample are about 310,000 clones, 70% to 90% of which were seen just once. Of the sample, 2.2% is held by the ten largest clones. The sample comprised PBMCs or T cells enriched from blood (not recorded which). Receptors were obtained from a man aged 25-45 years who had recovered from COVID-19.

The chain links TRBV10-3 to TRBJ1-2; 8 bases map to TRBD1. The J segment lost 9 bases and the V segment lost 0 bases, leaving 6 bases of the junction unmatched. The CDR3 runs 14 residues. Germline V gene data show CDR1 as ENHRY and CDR2 as SYGVKD. CDR3 sequence (DNA): TGTGCCATCAGTGAGTCGTCAGGGGGCGGTAGCTACACCTTC. Protein sequence: CAISESSGGGSYTF.

This rearrangement joins TRBV10-3 to TRBJ1-2, with 7 bases fitting TRBD1. After removal of 1 base from V and 4 bases from J, the junction contained 3 bases not matched to a gene. The germline V gene encodes CDR1 ENHRY and CDR2 SYGVKD. The CDR3 totals 14 residues. The CDR3 protein is CAISEYRDSYGYTF. The DNA of the CDR3 is TGTGCCATCAGTGAGTATAGGGACAGCTATGGCTACACCTTC.